Shown below are 29 T cell receptor beta chains from a single sample sequenced in a study of CD8+ T cells in alopecia areata. The treatment here: oral pan-JAK inhibitor, 5-10 mg twice daily. RNA was isolated and reverse transcribed to cDNA, the sequencing template. The repertoire was sequenced with immunoSEQ multiplex PCR; TCRdb's copy has only in-frame clones and lacks some. This table has about 190,000 clones, less than 65% appearing once. The sample here was CD4+ T cells sorted from blood, taken at week 4, from a patient treated with tofacitinib. The source is a human donor with alopecia areata.

This clone was counted between two and nine times. This chain links TRBV29-1 with TRBJ2-3; 9 nucleotides agree with TRBD1. The length of the CDR3 is 14 residues. J was trimmed by 10 bases and V by 6 bases; bases with no gene match: 14. Germline V gene data show CDR1 as SQVTM and CDR2 as ANQGSEA. The CDR3 DNA is TGCAGCGTCGCTCACGGGACAGGGCCCGACGCGCAGTATTTT. Protein: CSVAHGTGPDAQYF.

The chain uses TRBV5-4 and TRBJ1-1, with TRBD1 identical over 9 bases. Germline-derived CDR1 and CDR2 are SGHNT and YYREEE (reference sequence). The CDR3 spans 15 residues. Trimming at V came to 3 bases and at J to 3 bases, leaving 6 bases not matched to a gene. As DNA, the CDR3 is TGTGCCAGCAGCTCTACAGGGGGCGCGTACACTGAAGCTTTCTTT. Translation gives CASSSTGGAYTEAFF.

V gene TRBV7-6 combines with J gene TRBJ2-5; 13 positions match TRBD2. The J segment lost 1 base and the V segment lost 6 bases, leaving 8 bases of the junction unmatched. This CDR3 has 17 amino acids. Looked up from germline, CDR1 is SGHVS and CDR2 is FNYEAQ. DNA for the CDR3: TGTGCCAGCAGTCCAACGGGACTAGCGGGGAGCCAAGAGACCCAGTACTTC. Protein sequence: CASSPTGLAGSQETQYF.

This clone was seen only a few times. This same CDR3 is encoded by further DNA sequences in the sample. The chain links TRBV29-1 to TRBJ1-1; tentatively, D is TRBD1 (6 bases). V was pared by 6 bases and J by 5 bases, with 16 bases between. Per germline, CDR1 SQVTM and CDR2 ANQGSEA. The CDR3 has 13 residues. The CDR3 nucleotides are TGCAGCGTCACGACAGGCACAGGGACTGAAGCTTTCTTT. It yields the protein CSVTTGTGTEAFF.

The chain joins TRBV6-5 to TRBJ2-7; 10 bases line up with TRBD2. Germline V gives CDR1 MNHEY, CDR2 SVGAGI. V lost 5 bases and J lost 2; bases outside the gene matches: 3. The length of the CDR3 is 14 residues. CDR3 region: CASSPLAGAYEQYF. For the CDR3, the DNA is TGTGCCAGCAGTCCCCTAGCGGGGGCCTACGAGCAGTACTTC.

The genes are TRBV6-4 and TRBJ1-5; D uncertain. V shed 4 bases and J shed 0 bases, with 10 bases lying between them. The CDR3 contains 15 residues. CDR1 MRHNA and CDR2 SNTAGT come from the germline V gene. CDR3 in amino acids: CASSASSYSNQPQHF. The CDR3 DNA reads as TGTGCCAGCAGTGCTTCCAGTTATAGCAATCAGCCCCAGCATTTT.

The J gene is TRBJ1-1, the V gene TRBV29-1; TRBD1 matches 7 bases. CDR1 is SQVTM and CDR2 is ANQGSEA in the germline V gene. V was clipped by 0 bases and J by 1 base; unmatched bases: 2. The CDR3 runs to 14 residues. CDR3 region: CSVEEQGWNTEAFF. The DNA for the CDR3 is TGCAGCGTTGAAGAACAGGGGTGGAACACTGAAGCTTTCTTT.

The table lists this clone with a few counts. In DNA form, the CDR3 reads TGTGCCACCACAGGGTTTAGCAATCAGCCCCAGCATTTT. This encodes CATTGFSNQPQHF. The chain has TRBV6-1 and TRBJ1-5; maybe TRBD1 (6 bases). Per germline, CDR1 MNHNS and CDR2 SASEGT. V lost 10 bases to trimming and J lost 0 bases, with 10 bases between them. The CDR3 is made up of 13 amino acids.

The sample holds a few counts of this clone. The chain couples TRBV7-2 to TRBJ1-2; TRBD1 might be the D (5 bases). The CDR3 sequence is 14 residues long. Germline values: CDR1 SGHTA, CDR2 FQGNSA. V lost 1 base, J lost 6 bases, and 12 bases lay in between. The CDR3 coding sequence is TGTGCCAGCAGCTTAGACCCGGGGGTTGATGGCTACACCTTC. Its protein is CASSLDPGVDGYTF.

J is TRBJ2-2 and V is TRBV27; D perhaps matches TRBD2 (6 bases). Trimming removed 0 bases at V and 3 bases at J, with 20 bases between. The CDR3 loop spans 19 amino acids. Germline V gene lookup returns CDR1 MNHEY and CDR2 SMNVEV (reference sequence). CDR3 region: CASSLSPGGPRFYTGELFF. Written as DNA, the CDR3 is TGTGCCAGCAGTTTATCCCCCGGAGGGCCCCGGTTTTACACCGGGGAGCTGTTTTTT.

The chain combines TRBV4-3 with TRBJ2-3; D not resolved. V dropped 4 bases and J dropped 7 bases, with 12 bases sitting between them. CDR3 length: 13 amino acids. The germline CDR1 and CDR2 sequences are LGHNA and YSLEER. CDR3 residues: CASSPASRHTQYF. DNA for the CDR3: TGCGCCAGCAGCCCCGCCTCCAGGCATACGCAGTATTTT.

V and J are TRBV6-6 and TRBJ1-2; a possible D gene is TRBD1 (5 bases). This CDR3 has 14 residues. V lost 0 bases and J lost 3, with 8 bases in between. Germline CDR1 and CDR2: MNHNY and SVGAGI (reference sequence). The CDR3, as DNA: TGTGCCAGCAGTTACTCCCGCAGGGACTATGGCTACACCTTC. Translation: CASSYSRRDYGYTF.

The V and J genes are TRBV5-4 and TRBJ2-5, with D uncertain. This CDR3 comprises 14 residues. Between the trimmed V and J ends, which lost 4 bases and 1 base, there was a span of 11 bases. CDR1 SGHNT and CDR2 YYREEE come from the germline V gene (reference sequence). CDR3 DNA sequence: TGTGCCAGCAGCCCCGTCCTAGGCCAAGAGACCCAGTACTTC. Amino acids: CASSPVLGQETQYF. Full variable domain (rest looked up from reference TRBV5-4 and TRBJ2-5): ETGVTQSPTHLIKTRGQQVTLRCSSQSGHNTVSWYQQALGQGPQFIFQYYREEENGRGNFPPRFSGLQFPNYSSELNVNALELDDSALYLCASSPVLGQETQYFGPGTRLLVL.

The chain links TRBV30 to TRBJ1-2; the match to TRBD1 covers 10 bases. Unmatched junction bases numbered 4, after V lost 2 bases and J lost 7 bases. This CDR3 contains 13 residues. The germline V gene encodes CDR1 GTSNPN and CDR2 SVGIG (reference sequence). CDR3 sequence (DNA): TGTGCCTGGAGTTCGACAGGGGGCTTTGGCTACACCTTC. It specifies CAWSSTGGFGYTF.

The chain combines TRBV28 with TRBJ2-1; a possible D gene is TRBD1 (7 bases). Trimming took off 3 bases at V and 5 bases at J, with 17 bases between the two ends. The CDR3 is made up of 16 amino acids. Germline V CDR1 and CDR2: MDHEN, SYDVKM. The CDR3 protein is CASSFRGGGRDNEQFF. In nucleotides, the CDR3 is TGTGCCAGCAGTTTCCGTGGAGGGGGCAGGGACAATGAGCAGTTCTTC. Full variable domain (rest looked up from reference TRBV28 and TRBJ2-1): DVKVTQSSRYLVKRTGEKVFLECVQDMDHENMFWYRQDPGLGLRLIYFSYDVKMKEKGDIPEGYSVSREKKERFSLILESASTNQTSMYLCASSFRGGGRDNEQFFGPGTRLTVL.

The chain has TRBV30 and TRBJ1-1; 8 bases line up with TRBD1. The CDR3 runs to 13 residues. J lost 5 bases, V lost 5 bases, and 7 bases had no gene match. Per the germline V gene, CDR1 is GTSNPN and CDR2 is SVGIG (reference sequence). The DNA for the CDR3 is TGTGCCTGGTCCGGGGACAGGAAAACTGAAGCTTTCTTT. Encoded protein: CAWSGDRKTEAFF.

In its sample, this clone was seen a few times. The chain combines TRBV5-4 with TRBJ1-2; TRBD1 matches 9 bases. The CDR3 loop spans 15 amino acids. With 2 bases clipped from V and 4 bases from J, the junction kept 6 bases outside the gene matches. Germline assignment: CDR1 SGHNT and CDR2 YYREEE (reference sequence). The CDR3 loop reads CASSFTGGSFYGYTF. The CDR3 nucleotides are TGTGCCAGCAGCTTCACAGGGGGCTCTTTCTATGGCTACACCTTC.

The J gene is TRBJ1-3, the V gene TRBV30; D is possibly TRBD1 (5 bases). V was cut by 0 bases and J by 9 bases, with 15 bases left in between. Germline V lookup: CDR1 GTSNPN, CDR2 SVGIG (reference sequence). This CDR3 is 14 amino acids long. Here the CDR3 reads CAWSVWGGPPTIYF. CDR3 in DNA: TGTGCCTGGAGTGTATGGGGGGGACCCCCCACCATATATTTT.

CDR3 protein: CASWDRGQPQHF. CDR3 DNA sequence: TGTGCCAGCTGGGACAGGGGTCAGCCCCAGCATTTT. The J gene is TRBJ1-5, the V gene TRBV27; 10 bases are shared with TRBD1. V was pared by 8 bases and J by 6 bases, with 1 base of the junction left unmatched. CDR1 is MNHEY and CDR2 is SMNVEV in the germline V gene (reference sequence). CDR3 length equals 12 residues.

The J gene is TRBJ2-7, the V gene TRBV29-1; TRBD1 or TRBD2 may be the D gene (5 bases each). Trimming removed 5 bases at V and 2 bases at J, with 13 bases between. Germline lookup yields CDR1 SQVTM and CDR2 ANQGSEA. The CDR3 sequence is 13 residues long. The CDR3 DNA reads as TGCAGCGTTACCGGGACCACGGCCTACGAGCAGTACTTC. It specifies CSVTGTTAYEQYF.

This clone was seen only a few times. V usage is TRBV7-9 and J usage is TRBJ1-2; the D is unclear. V lost 0 bases and J 6 bases, leaving 11 bases between the germline ends. The CDR3 runs 14 residues. CDR1 and CDR2 (germline): SEHNR, FQNEAQ (reference sequence). Written as DNA, the CDR3 is TGTGCCAGCAGCTTAGCGGAGGCAGGCAATGGCTACACCTTC. Encoded protein: CASSLAEAGNGYTF.

This clone was seen a few times. V is TRBV14 and J is TRBJ2-1; no firm D call. The CDR3 loop spans 12 amino acids. From germline, CDR1 is SGHDN and CDR2 FVKESK. V lost 5 bases, J lost 4 bases, and 6 bases lay in between. The CDR3 nucleotides are TGTGCCAGCAGCATTCAGTACAATGAGCAGTTCTTC. It translates to CASSIQYNEQFF.

This clone has just a few counts. In DNA form, the CDR3 reads TGTGCCAGCAGACCGAGAGCAGGGAGTGAAGCTTTCTTT. Its protein product is CASRPRAGSEAFF. The chain couples TRBV28 to TRBJ1-1; tentative D call: TRBD1 (5 bases). The CDR3 runs to 13 residues. Germline values: CDR1 MDHEN, CDR2 SYDVKM. V dropped 6 bases and J dropped 7 bases, with 15 bases sitting between them.

This clone was picked up a small number of times. The rearrangement links TRBV2 to TRBJ2-5; TRBD1 might be the D (5 bases). The germline V gene has CDR1 SNHLY and CDR2 FYNNEI. This CDR3 is built from 12 residues. The V and J ends lost 9 bases and 5 bases respectively, with 13 bases between them. As DNA, the CDR3 is TGTGCCAGTAACAGGCGCCCCGAGACCCAGTACTTC. It encodes CASNRRPETQYF.

This chain uses TRBV7-9 with TRBJ1-1; no definite D call. V lost 4 bases to trimming and J lost 7 bases, with 10 bases between them. Looked up from germline, CDR1 is SEHNR and CDR2 is FQNEAQ (reference sequence). This CDR3 is 12 amino acids long. The CDR3 coding sequence is TGTGCCAGCAGCTCCTCGGCGCGTGAAGCTTTCTTT. Translating gives CASSSSAREAFF.

The rearrangement joins TRBV5-6 to TRBJ2-5; D is unclear. CDR3 length equals 14 residues. V was pared by 2 bases and J by 4 bases, with 12 bases between. CDR1 SGHDT and CDR2 YYEEEE come from the germline V gene. The CDR3 DNA reads as TGTGCCAGCAGCTTCGACCAGACGGGAGAGACCCAGTACTTC. This codes for CASSFDQTGETQYF.

This clone has more than one count but fewer than ten. This chain uses TRBV10-3 with TRBJ1-3, with 8 nucleotides matching TRBD1. CDR1 is ENHRY and CDR2 is SYGVKD in the germline V gene. The ends lost 8 bases at V and 0 bases at J; junction bases unmatched: 3. The CDR3 length is 14 residues. CDR3: CAIGDRNSGNTIYF. The DNA of the CDR3 is TGTGCCATCGGGGACAGGAACTCTGGAAACACCATATATTTT.

The chain uses TRBV19 and TRBJ2-3; 10 nucleotides align to TRBD2. Germline loops: CDR1 LNHDA, CDR2 SQIVND (reference sequence). The CDR3 loop spans 15 amino acids. The V segment lost 4 bases and the J segment 0 bases; nucleotides outside the gene matches: 1. The CDR3 spells CASSRTSGSTDTQYF. In nucleotides, the CDR3 is TGTGCCAGTAGTAGGACTAGCGGTAGCACAGATACGCAGTATTTT.

V and J are TRBV10-3 and TRBJ1-2; TRBD1 might be the D (6 bases). The V gene lost 8 bases and the J gene lost 4 bases, with 20 bases spanning the gap. The length of the CDR3 is 15 residues. Germline V gene sequence: CDR1 ENHRY, CDR2 SYGVKD. The CDR3 protein is CAIPREKGDLYGYTF. The CDR3 coding sequence is TGTGCCATCCCACGGGAGAAGGGGGACCTCTATGGCTACACCTTC.